The T cell receptor (beta chain) described here comes from a study of blood T cell repertoires in COVID-19. TCRdb keeps only in-frame clones here, not all; method: immunoSEQ multiplex PCR. The table shows some 40,000 clones, with more than 85% occurring only once. Material for sequencing was peripheral blood. The TCR originated in a man aged 65 to 79 with acute or convalescent COVID-19.

Written as DNA, the CDR3 is TGTGCCAGCAGCTTAGGAGGTCAGTCATCCCGAGGGGATACGCAGTATTTT. It encodes CASSLGGQSSRGDTQYF. The V and J genes are TRBV11-2 and TRBJ2-3, with D possibly TRBD2 on 5 matching bases. V dropped 1 base and J dropped 6 bases, with 20 bases sitting between them. The CDR3 totals 17 residues. CDR1 and CDR2 from the germline V gene are SGHAT and FQNNGV.